This T cell receptor beta chain derives from a study of blood T cell repertoires in COVID-19. Across the study: From T cells, B-cell-depleted T cells, or PBMCs came the material, which was cDNA or gDNA.

CDR1 is SGHAT, CDR2 FQNNGV, per germline. The CDR3 extends over 14 amino acids. The V and J ends lost 5 bases and 10 bases, in that order; junction bases with no gene match: 12. Study processing details: Reference gene primer amplification gave estimated nucleated cell counts. Produced via immunoSEQ multiplex PCR; TCRdb's table is partial and in-frame only. The DNA gave D and trimming, while V, J and clone size come from that table. The sample shows more than 30,000 clones, around nine tenths of them seen only once. The chain joins TRBV11-2 to TRBJ1-1; 8 nucleotides align to TRBD1. This clonotype originated in a man aged 60-69 years with active COVID-19. What was sequenced was peripheral blood. The CDR3 loop reads CASSPGGRQLRAFF. DNA of the CDR3: TGTGCCAGCAGCCCAGGGGGCAGGCAGTTACGAGCTTTCTTT.